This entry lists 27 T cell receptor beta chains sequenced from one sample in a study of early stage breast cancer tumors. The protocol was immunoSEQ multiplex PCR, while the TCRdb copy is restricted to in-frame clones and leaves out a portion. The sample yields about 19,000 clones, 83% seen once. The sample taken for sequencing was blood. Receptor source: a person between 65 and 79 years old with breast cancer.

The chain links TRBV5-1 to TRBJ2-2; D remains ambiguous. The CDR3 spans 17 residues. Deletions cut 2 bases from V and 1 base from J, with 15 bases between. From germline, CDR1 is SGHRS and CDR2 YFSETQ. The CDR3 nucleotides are TGCGCCAGCAGCTTCAGCCCCACCAGGATGAACACCGGGGAGCTGTTTTTT. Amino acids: CASSFSPTRMNTGELFF.

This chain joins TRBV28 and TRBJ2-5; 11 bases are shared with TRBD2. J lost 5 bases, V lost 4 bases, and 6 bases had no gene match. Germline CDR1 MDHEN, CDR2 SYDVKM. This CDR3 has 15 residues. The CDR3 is CASSSTSGVVETQYF. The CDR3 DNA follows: TGTGCCAGCAGTTCGACTAGCGGGGTTGTGGAGACCCAGTACTTC.

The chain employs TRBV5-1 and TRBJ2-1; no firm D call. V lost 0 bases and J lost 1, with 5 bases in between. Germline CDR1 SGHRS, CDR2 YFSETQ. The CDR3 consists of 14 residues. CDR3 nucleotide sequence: TGCGCCAGCAGCTTGGAGCTATCCTACAATGAGCAGTTCTTC. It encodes CASSLELSYNEQFF.

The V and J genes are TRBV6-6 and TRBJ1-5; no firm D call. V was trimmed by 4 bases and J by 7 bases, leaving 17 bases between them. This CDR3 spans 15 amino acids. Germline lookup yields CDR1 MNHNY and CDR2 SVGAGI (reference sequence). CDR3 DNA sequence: TGTGCCAGCAGTTCACCCCGAGGAGGGAAGCAGCCCCAGCATTTT. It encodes CASSSPRGGKQPQHF.

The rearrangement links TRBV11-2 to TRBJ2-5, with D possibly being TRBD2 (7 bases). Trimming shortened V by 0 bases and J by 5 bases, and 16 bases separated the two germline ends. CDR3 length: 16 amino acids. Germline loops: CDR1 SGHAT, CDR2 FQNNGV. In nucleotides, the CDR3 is TGTGCCAGCAGCTTAGATATTGGGGGGGGGCACGAGACCCAGTACTTC. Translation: CASSLDIGGGHETQYF.

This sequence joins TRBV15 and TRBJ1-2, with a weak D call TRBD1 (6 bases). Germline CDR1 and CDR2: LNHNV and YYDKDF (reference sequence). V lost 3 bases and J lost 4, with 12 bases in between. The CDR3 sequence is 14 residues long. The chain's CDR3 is CATSRDREFYGYTF. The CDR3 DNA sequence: TGTGCCACCAGCAGGGACAGAGAATTCTATGGCTACACCTTC.

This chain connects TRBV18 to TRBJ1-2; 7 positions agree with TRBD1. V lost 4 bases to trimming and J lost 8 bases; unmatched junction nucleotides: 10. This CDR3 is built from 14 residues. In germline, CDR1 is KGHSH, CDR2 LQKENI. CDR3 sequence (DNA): TGTGCCAGCTCACAAACCCCGGGACAGAGCGGCTACACCTTC. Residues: CASSQTPGQSGYTF.

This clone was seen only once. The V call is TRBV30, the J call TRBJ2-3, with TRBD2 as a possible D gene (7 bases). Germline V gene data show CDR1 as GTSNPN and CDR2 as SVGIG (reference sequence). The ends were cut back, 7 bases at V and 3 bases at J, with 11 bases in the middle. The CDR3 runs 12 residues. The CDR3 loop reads CASGEGTDTQYF. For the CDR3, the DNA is TGTGCCTCAGGGGAGGGAACAGATACGCAGTATTTT.

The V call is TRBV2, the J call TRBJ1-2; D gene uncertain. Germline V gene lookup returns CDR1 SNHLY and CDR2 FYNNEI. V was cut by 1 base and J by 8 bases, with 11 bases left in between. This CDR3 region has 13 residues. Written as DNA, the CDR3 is TGTGCCAGCAGTGAAGAGGTGGGCTCGGGCTACACCTTC. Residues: CASSEEVGSGYTF.

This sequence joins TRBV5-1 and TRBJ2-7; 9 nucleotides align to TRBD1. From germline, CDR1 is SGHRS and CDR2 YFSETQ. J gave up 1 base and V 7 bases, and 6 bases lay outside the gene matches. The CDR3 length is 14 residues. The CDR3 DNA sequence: TGCGCCAGCTCACGGGGACAGGGATCCTACGAGCAGTACTTC. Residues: CASSRGQGSYEQYF.

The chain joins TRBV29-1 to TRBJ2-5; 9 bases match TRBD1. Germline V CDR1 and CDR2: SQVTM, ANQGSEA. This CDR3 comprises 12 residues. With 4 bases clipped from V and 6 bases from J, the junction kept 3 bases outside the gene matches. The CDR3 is CSVVTGGQTQYF. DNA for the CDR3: TGCAGCGTTGTGACAGGGGGGCAGACCCAGTACTTC.

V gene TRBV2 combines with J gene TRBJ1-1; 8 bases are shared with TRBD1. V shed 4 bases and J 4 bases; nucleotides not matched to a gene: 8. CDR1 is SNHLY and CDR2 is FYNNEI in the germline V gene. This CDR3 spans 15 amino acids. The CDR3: CASSAGQGRRTEAFF. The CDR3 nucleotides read TGTGCCAGCAGTGCCGGACAGGGAAGACGCACTGAAGCTTTCTTT. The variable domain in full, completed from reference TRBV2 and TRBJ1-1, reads EPEVTQTPSHQVTQMGQEVILRCVPISNHLYFYWYRQILGQKVEFLVSFYNNEISEKSEIFDDQFSVERPDGSNFTLKIRSTKLEDSAMYFCASSAGQGRRTEAFFGQGTRLTVV.

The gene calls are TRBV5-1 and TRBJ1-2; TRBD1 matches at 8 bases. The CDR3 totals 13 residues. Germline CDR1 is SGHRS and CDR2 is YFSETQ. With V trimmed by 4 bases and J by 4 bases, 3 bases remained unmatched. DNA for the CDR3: TGCGCCAGCAGCGGGACAGGTGCCTATGGCTACACCTTC. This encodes CASSGTGAYGYTF.

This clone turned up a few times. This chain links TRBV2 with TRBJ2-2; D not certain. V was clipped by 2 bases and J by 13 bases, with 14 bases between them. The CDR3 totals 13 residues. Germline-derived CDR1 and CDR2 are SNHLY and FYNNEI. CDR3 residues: CASSESDRSGLFF. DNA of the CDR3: TGTGCCAGCAGTGAAAGCGATCGGAGTGGGCTGTTTTTT.

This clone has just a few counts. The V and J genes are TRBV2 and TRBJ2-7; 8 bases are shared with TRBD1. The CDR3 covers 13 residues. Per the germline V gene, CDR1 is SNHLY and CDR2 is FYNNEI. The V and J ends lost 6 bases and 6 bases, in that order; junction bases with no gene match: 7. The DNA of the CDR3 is TGTGCCAGCAGCTCCGGACAGGGACGCGAGCAGTACTTC. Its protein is CASSSGQGREQYF.

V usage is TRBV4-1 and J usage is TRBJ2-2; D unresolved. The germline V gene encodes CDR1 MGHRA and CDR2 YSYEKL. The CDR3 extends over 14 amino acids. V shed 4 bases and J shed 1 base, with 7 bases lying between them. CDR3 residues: CASSLRQNTGELFF. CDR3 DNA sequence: TGCGCCAGCAGCCTCCGACAGAACACCGGGGAGCTGTTTTTT.

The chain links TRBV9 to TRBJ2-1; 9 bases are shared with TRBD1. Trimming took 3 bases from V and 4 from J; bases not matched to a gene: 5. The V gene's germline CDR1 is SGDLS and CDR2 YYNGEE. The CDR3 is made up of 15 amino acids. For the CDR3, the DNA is TGTGCCAGCAGCGCCACAGGGGGCAGATACAATGAGCAGTTCTTC. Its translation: CASSATGGRYNEQFF. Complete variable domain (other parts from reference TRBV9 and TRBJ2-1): DSGVTQTPKHLITATGQRVTLRCSPRSGDLSVYWYQQSLDQGLQFLIQYYNGEERAKGNILERFSAQQFPDLHSELNLSSLELGDSALYFCASSATGGRYNEQFFGPGTRLTVL.

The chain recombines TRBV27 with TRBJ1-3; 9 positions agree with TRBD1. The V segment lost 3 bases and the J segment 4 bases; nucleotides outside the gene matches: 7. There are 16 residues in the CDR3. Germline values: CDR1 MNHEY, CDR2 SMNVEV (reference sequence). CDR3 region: CASSLTGTGLGNTIYF. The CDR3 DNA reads TGTGCCAGCAGTTTGACCGGGACAGGGTTAGGAAACACCATATATTTT.

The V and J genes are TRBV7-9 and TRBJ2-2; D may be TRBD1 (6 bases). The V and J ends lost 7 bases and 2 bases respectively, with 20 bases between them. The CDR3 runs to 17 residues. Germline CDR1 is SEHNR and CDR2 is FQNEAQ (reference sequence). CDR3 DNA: TGTGCCAGCACCACCCCCTACAGGGACCAAAACACCGGGGAGCTGTTTTTT. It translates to CASTTPYRDQNTGELFF.

The CDR3 sequence is CASISGTGDEKLFF. The CDR3 nucleotides read TGTGCCAGCATCTCCGGGACAGGGGACGAAAAACTGTTTTTT. The gene calls are TRBV2 and TRBJ1-4; 10 bases align to TRBD1. The junction had 7 bases not matched to a gene; V was cut back by 7 bases and J by 8 bases. This CDR3 has 14 amino acids. CDR1 and CDR2 (germline): SNHLY, FYNNEI.

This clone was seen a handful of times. CDR3 sequence reads: CAWAETGRPNQPQHF. As DNA, the CDR3 is TGTGCCTGGGCCGAGACAGGGCGACCTAATCAGCCCCAGCATTTT. The chain couples TRBV30 to TRBJ1-5, with 7 bases fitting TRBD1. This CDR3 contains 15 residues. V was clipped by 5 bases and J by 4 bases; unmatched bases: 11. Per germline, CDR1 GTSNPN and CDR2 SVGIG (reference sequence).

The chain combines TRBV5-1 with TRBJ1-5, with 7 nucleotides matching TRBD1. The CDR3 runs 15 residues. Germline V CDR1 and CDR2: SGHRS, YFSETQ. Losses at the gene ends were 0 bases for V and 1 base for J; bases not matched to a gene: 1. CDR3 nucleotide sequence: TGCGCCAGCAGCTTGGGACAGGGAAGCAATCAGCCCCAGCATTTT. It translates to CASSLGQGSNQPQHF.

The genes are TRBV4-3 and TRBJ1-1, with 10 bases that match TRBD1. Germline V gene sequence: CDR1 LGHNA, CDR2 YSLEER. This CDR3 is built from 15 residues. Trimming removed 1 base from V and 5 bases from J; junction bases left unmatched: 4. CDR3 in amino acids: CASSQGGQGRTEAFF. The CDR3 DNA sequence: TGCGCCAGCAGCCAAGGGGGACAGGGGCGAACTGAAGCTTTCTTT.

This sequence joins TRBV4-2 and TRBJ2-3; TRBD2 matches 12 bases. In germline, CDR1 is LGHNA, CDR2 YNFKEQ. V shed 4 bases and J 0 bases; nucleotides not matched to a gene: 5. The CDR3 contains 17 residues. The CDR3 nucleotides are TGTGCCAGCAGCCCCTCTAGCGGGGGGGCTAGCACAGATACGCAGTATTTT. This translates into CASSPSSGGASTDTQYF.

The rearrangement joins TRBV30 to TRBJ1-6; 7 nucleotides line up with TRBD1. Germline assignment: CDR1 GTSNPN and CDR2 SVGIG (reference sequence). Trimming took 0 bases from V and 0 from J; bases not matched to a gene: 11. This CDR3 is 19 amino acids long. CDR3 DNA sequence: TGTGCCTGGAGTGTAGGAGGGGGCATCCCGAGCTCCTATAATTCACCCCTCCACTTT. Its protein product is CAWSVGGGIPSSYNSPLHF.

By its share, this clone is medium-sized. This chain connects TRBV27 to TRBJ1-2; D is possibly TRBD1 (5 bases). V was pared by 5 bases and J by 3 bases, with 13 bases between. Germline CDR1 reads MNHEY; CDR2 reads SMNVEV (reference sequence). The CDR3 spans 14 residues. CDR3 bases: TGTGCCAGCAGTCCCCGGGGGAGCTACTATGGCTACACCTTC. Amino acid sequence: CASSPRGSYYGYTF.

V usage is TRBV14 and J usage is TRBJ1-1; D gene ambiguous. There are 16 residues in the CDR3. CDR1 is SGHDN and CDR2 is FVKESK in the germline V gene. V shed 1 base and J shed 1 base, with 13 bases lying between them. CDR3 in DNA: TGTGCCAGCAGCCAAGCGGGTGGAGGGAGGAACACTGAAGCTTTCTTT. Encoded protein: CASSQAGGGRNTEAFF.